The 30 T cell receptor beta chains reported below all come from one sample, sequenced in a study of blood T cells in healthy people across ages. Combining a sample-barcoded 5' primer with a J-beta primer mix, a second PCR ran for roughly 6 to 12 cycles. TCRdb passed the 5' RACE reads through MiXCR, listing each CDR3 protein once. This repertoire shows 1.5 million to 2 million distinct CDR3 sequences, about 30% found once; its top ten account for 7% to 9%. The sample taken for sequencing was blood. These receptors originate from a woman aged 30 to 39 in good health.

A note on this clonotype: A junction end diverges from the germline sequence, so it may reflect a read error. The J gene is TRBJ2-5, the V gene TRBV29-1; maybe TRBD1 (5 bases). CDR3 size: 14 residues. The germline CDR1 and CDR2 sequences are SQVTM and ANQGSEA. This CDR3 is CSVEGPIPQETQCF. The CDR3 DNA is TGCAGCGTTGAGGGGCCCATACCCCAAGAGACCCAGTGCTTC.

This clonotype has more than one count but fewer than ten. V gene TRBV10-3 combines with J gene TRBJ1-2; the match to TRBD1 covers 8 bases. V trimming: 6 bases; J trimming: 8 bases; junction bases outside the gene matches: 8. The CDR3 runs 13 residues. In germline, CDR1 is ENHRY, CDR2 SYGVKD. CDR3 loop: CAISPQGAGGYTF. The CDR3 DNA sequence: TGTGCCATCAGCCCTCAGGGGGCAGGAGGCTACACCTTC.

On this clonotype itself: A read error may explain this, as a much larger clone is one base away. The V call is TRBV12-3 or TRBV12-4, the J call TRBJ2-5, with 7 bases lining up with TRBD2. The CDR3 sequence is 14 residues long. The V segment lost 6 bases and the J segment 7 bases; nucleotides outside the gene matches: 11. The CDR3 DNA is TGTGCCAGCAGACCCTCGACTAGCTGGGGGACCCAGTACTTC. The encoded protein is CASRPSTSWGTQYF.

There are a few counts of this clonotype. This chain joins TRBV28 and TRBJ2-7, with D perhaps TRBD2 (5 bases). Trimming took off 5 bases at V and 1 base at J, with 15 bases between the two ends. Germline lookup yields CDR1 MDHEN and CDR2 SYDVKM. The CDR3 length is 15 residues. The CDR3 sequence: CASSLRGSASYEQYF. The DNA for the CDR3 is TGTGCCAGCAGTCTGCGTGGTAGCGCATCCTACGAGCAGTACTTC. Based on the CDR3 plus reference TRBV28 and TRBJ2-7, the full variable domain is DVKVTQSSRYLVKRTGEKVFLECVQDMDHENMFWYRQDPGLGLRLIYFSYDVKMKEKGDIPEGYSVSREKKERFSLILESASTNQTSMYLCASSLRGSASYEQYFGPGTRLTVT.

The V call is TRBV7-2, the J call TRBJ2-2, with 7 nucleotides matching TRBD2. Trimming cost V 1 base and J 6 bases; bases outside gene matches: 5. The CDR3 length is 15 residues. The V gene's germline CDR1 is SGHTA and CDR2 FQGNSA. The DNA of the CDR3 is TGTGCCAGCAGCTTAGGGCGGGAGAGGTCCGGGGAGCTGTTTTTT. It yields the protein CASSLGRERSGELFF.

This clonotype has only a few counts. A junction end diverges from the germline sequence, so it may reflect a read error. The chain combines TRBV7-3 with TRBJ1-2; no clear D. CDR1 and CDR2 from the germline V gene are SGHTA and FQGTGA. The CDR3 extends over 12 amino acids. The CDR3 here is CARSWTPDGYTF. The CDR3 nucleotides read TGTGCCAGAAGCTGGACGCCGGATGGCTACACCTTC.

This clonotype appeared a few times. CDR3 loop: CASSRATTLGQSSTDTQYF. The CDR3 DNA is TGTGCCAGCAGCCGCGCTACTACCTTAGGACAGTCTAGTACAGATACGCAGTATTTT. V usage is TRBV7-2 and J usage is TRBJ2-3, with D possibly matching TRBD1 (6 bases). The CDR3 sequence is 19 residues long. CDR1 and CDR2 (germline): SGHTA, FQGNSA. V gave up 5 bases and J gave up 3 bases, with 27 bases separating them. Full variable domain (remainder filled in from reference TRBV7-2 and TRBJ2-3): GAGVSQSPSNKVTEKGKDVELRCDPISGHTALYWYRQSLGQGLEFLIYFQGNSAPDKSGLPSDRFSAERTGGSVSTLTIQRTQQEDSAVYLCASSRATTLGQSSTDTQYFGPGTRLTVL.

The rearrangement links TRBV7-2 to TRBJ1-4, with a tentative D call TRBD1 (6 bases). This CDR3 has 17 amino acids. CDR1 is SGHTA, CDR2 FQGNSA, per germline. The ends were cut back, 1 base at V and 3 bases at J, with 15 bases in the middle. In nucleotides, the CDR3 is TGTGCCAGCAGCTTAGTTTGGCGGGGGGCCTCTAATGAAAAACTGTTTTTT. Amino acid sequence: CASSLVWRGASNEKLFF.

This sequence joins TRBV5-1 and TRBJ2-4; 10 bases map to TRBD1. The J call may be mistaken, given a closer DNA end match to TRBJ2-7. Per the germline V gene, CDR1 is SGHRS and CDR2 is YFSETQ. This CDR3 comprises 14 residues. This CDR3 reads CASSLAGQGTEQYF. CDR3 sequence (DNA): TGCGCCAGCAGCTTGGCGGGACAGGGGACCGAGCAGTACTTC.

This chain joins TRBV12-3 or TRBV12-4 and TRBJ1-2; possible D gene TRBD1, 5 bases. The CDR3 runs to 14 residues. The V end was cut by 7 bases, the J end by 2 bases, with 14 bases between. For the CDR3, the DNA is TGTGCCAGCACCCAAGGGGTTTCCAACTATGGCTACACCTTC. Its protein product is CASTQGVSNYGYTF.

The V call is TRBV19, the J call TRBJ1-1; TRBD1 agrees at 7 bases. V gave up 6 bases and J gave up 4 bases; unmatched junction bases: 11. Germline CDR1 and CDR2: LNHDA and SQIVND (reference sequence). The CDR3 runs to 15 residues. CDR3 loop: CASSPLTGTVTEAFF. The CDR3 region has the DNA TGTGCCAGTAGCCCCCTTACAGGGACAGTCACTGAAGCTTTCTTT.

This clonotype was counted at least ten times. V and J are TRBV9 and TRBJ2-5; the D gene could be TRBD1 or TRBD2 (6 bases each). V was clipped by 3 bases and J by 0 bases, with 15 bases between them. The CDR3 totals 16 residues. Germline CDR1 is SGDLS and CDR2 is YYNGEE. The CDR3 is CASSGGSRGDQETQYF. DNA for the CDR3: TGTGCCAGCAGCGGGGGGAGTAGGGGGGACCAAGAGACCCAGTACTTC.

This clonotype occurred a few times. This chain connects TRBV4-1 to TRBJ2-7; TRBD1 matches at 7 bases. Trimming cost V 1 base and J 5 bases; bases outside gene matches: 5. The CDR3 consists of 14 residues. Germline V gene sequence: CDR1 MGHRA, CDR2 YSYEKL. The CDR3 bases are TGCGCCAGCAGCCAAGTGACAGGGACGCACGAGCAGTACTTC. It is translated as CASSQVTGTHEQYF.

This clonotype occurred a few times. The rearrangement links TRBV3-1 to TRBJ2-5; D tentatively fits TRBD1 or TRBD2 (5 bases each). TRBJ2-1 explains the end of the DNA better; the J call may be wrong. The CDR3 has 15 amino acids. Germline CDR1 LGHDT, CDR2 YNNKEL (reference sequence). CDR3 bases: TGTGCCAGCAGCCACCCAAGAGGGACGACAGAGACCCAGTTCTTC. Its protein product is CASSHPRGTTETQFF.

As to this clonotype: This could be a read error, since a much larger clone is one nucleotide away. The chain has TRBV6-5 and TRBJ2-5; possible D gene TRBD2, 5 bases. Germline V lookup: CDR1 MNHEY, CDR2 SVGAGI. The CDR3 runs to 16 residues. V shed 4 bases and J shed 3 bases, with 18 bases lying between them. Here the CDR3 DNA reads TGTGCCAGCAGTTTCTTAACGGAGAGGGTAGAAGAGACCCAGTACTTC. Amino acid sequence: CASSFLTERVEETQYF.

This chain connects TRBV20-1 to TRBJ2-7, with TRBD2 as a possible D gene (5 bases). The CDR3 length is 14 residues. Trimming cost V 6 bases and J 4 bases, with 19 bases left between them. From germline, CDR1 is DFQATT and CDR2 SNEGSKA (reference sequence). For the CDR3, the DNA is TGCAGTGCCCCTACTCAAGGGAGACAATACGAGCAGTACTTC. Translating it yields CSAPTQGRQYEQYF.

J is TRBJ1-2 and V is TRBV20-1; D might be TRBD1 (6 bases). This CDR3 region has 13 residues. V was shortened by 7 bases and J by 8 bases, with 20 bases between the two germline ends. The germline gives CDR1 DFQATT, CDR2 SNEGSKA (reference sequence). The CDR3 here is CSVRGAGAKGYTF. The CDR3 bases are TGCAGTGTGAGAGGCGCGGGGGCCAAAGGCTACACCTTC.

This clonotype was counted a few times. CDR3 sequence: CASSLDLLEGTQYF. The CDR3 bases are TGTGCCAGCAGCTTAGACTTGTTGGAGGGGACCCAGTACTTC. J is TRBJ2-5 and V is TRBV7-9; perhaps TRBD2 as D (6 bases). Deletions cut 1 base from V and 7 bases from J, with 13 bases between. Germline CDR1 is SEHNR and CDR2 is FQNEAQ (reference sequence). This CDR3 region has 14 residues.

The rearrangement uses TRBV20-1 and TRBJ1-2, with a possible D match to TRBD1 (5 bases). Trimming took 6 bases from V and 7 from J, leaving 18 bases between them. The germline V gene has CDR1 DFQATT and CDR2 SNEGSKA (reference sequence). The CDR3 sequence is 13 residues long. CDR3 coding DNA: TGCAGTGCCCCGCGGGCAGGGCTCTTTGGCTACACCTTC. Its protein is CSAPRAGLFGYTF.

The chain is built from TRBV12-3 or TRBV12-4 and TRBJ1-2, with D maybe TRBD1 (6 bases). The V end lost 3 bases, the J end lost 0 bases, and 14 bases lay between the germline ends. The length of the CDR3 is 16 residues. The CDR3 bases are TGTGCCAGCAGTTTCAACGCGGGGGCAGCTAACTATGGCTACACCTTC. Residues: CASSFNAGAANYGYTF.

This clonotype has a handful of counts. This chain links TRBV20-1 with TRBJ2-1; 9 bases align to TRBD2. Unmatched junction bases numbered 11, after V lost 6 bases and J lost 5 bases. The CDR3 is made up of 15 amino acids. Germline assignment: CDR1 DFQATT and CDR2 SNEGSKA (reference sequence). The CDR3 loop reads CSAPYGGGAHNEQFF. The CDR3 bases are TGCAGTGCCCCGTACGGCGGGGGGGCCCACAATGAGCAGTTCTTC.

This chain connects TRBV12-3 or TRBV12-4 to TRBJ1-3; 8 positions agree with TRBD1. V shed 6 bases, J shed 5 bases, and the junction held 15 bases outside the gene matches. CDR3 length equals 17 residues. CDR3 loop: CASRGPGQDKLRNTIYF. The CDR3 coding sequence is TGTGCCAGCAGGGGACCGGGACAGGATAAACTTAGAAACACCATATATTTT.

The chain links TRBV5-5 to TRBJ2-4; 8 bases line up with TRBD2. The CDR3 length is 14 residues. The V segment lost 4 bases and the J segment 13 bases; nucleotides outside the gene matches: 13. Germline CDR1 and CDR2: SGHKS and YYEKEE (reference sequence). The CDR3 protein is CASSPGGGNREQYF. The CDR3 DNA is TGTGCCAGCAGCCCGGGAGGGGGAAATAGGGAGCAGTACTTC.

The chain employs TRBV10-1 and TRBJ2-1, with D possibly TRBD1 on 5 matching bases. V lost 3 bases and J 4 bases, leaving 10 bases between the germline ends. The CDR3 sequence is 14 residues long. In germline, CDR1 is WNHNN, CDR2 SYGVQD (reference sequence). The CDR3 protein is CASSEQQEYNEQFF. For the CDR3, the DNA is TGCGCCAGCAGTGAACAACAGGAGTACAATGAGCAGTTCTTC.

The CDR3 coding sequence is TGTGCCTGGAGGGGCGACGGGGCGAACACTGAAGCTTTCTTT. It codes for CAWRGDGANTEAFF. The chain couples TRBV30 to TRBJ1-1; D is perhaps TRBD1 (5 bases). In germline, CDR1 is GTSNPN, CDR2 SVGIG (reference sequence). This CDR3 is built from 14 residues. With 3 bases removed from V and 1 base from J, the gap between germline ends came to 12 bases.

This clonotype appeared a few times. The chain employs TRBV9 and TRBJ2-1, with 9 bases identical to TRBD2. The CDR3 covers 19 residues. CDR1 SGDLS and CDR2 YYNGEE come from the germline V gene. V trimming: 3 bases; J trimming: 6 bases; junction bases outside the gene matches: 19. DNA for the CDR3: TGTGCCAGCAGCGCAAGACTAGCGGATCAGGGGCCAAGCCCCAATGAGCAGTTCTTC. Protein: CASSARLADQGPSPNEQFF. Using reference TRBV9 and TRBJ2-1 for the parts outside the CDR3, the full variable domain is DSGVTQTPKHLITATGQRVTLRCSPRSGDLSVYWYQQSLDQGLQFLIQYYNGEERAKGNILERFSAQQFPDLHSELNLSSLELGDSALYFCASSARLADQGPSPNEQFFGPGTRLTVL.

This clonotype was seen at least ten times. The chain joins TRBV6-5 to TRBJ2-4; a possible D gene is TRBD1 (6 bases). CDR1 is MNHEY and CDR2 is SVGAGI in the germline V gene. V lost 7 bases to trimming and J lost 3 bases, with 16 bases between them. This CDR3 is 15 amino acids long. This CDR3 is CASTRNREDKNIQYF. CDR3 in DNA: TGTGCCAGCACCCGGAACAGGGAAGACAAAAACATTCAGTACTTC.

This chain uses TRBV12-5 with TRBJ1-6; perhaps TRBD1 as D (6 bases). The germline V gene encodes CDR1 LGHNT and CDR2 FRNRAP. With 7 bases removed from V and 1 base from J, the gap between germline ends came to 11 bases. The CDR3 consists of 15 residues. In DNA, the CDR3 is TGTGCTAGTGCCGAGGGGGGGTCCTATAATTCACCCCTCCACTTT. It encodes CASAEGGSYNSPLHF.

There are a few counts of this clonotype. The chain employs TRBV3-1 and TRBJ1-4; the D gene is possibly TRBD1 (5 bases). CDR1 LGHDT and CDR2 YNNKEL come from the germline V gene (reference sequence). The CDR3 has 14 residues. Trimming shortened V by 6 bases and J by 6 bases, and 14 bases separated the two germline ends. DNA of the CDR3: TGTGCCAGCAGTTTAAGGGGTGGGGATGAAAAACTGTTTTTT. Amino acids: CASSLRGGDEKLFF.

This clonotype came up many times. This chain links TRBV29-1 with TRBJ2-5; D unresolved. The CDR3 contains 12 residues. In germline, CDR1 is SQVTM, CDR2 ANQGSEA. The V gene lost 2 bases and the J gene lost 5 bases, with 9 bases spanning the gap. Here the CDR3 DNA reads TGCAGCGTTGAACGCTCTCAGGAGACCCAGTACTTC. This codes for CSVERSQETQYF.